The 25 T cell receptor beta chains reported below all come from one sample, sequenced in a study of blood T cell repertoires in COVID-19. Libraries were prepared by immunoSEQ multiplex PCR; TCRdb keeps only in-frame clonotypes and omits some of them. The sample lists around 55,000 clones, roughly 80% occurring once. Sequenced sample: peripheral blood. The receptor set was obtained from a human donor in a cohort sampled during active or convalescent COVID-19.

The chain is built from TRBV5-1 and TRBJ2-1, with 10 bases that match TRBD2. Germline V gene sequence: CDR1 SGHRS, CDR2 YFSETQ. This CDR3 spans 16 amino acids. V was clipped by 0 bases and J by 7 bases; unmatched bases: 7. The CDR3 region is CASSLDTAGGLNEQFF. CDR3 coding DNA: TGCGCCAGCAGCTTGGATACAGCGGGGGGGCTGAATGAGCAGTTCTTC.

This chain uses TRBV14 with TRBJ2-7, with 11 bases that match TRBD2. V shed 0 bases and J 0 bases; nucleotides not matched to a gene: 10. Germline-derived CDR1 and CDR2 are SGHDN and FVKESK. This CDR3 is 19 amino acids long. The CDR3 nucleotides are TGTGCCAGCAGCCAAGAAAACAGGCTAGCGGGGGGCGTCTCCTACGAGCAGTACTTC. Its protein is CASSQENRLAGGVSYEQYF.

This rearrangement joins TRBV7-2 to TRBJ2-2; 7 nucleotides match TRBD2. This CDR3 spans 17 amino acids. The junction had 6 bases not matched to a gene; V was cut back by 2 bases and J by 0 bases. The germline V gene encodes CDR1 SGHTA and CDR2 FQGNSA. For the CDR3, the DNA is TGTGCCAGCAGCTTATGGGGTAGCGGGCCGAACACCGGGGAGCTGTTTTTT. Amino acid sequence: CASSLWGSGPNTGELFF.

This clone was counted a few times. CDR3 sequence (DNA): TGTGCCACACGGACAACCTCTGGAAACACCATATATTTT. It encodes CATRTTSGNTIYF. The chain uses TRBV19 and TRBJ1-3; D possibly corresponds to TRBD1 (5 bases). This CDR3 is 13 amino acids long. Trimming removed 10 bases from V and 0 bases from J, with 10 bases in between. Germline V gene data show CDR1 as LNHDA and CDR2 as SQIVND (reference sequence).

This clone has more than one count but fewer than ten. V gene TRBV6-2 or TRBV6-3 combines with J gene TRBJ1-4; D is unresolved. This CDR3 comprises 14 residues. V dropped 5 bases and J dropped 5 bases, with 12 bases sitting between them. Germline values: CDR1 MNHEY, CDR2 SVGEGT. The CDR3 DNA sequence: TGTGCCAGCAGTACCGACACGGGGAATGAAAAACTGTTTTTT. Encoded protein: CASSTDTGNEKLFF.

Notes on this clone: One end of the junction does not line up with germline, which may come from a read error. The V gene is TRBV7-7, the J gene TRBJ2-7; 9 bases are shared with TRBD1. Germline loops: CDR1 SSHAT, CDR2 FNYEAQ (reference sequence). The CDR3 has 13 amino acids. CDR3 DNA sequence: TGTGCTAGCAGCACCGGACAGGGGAGAGAGCAGTACTTC. Its protein is CASSTGQGREQYF. Using reference TRBV7-7 and TRBJ2-7 for the parts outside the CDR3, the full variable domain is GAGVSQSPRYKVTKRGQDVTLRCDPISSHATLYWYQQALGQGPEFLTYFNYEAQPDKSGLPSDRFSAERPEGSISTLTIQRTEQRDSAMYRCASSTGQGREQYFGPGTRLTVT.

The genes are TRBV6-6 and TRBJ2-1; D may be TRBD2 (6 bases). V was pared by 4 bases and J by 7 bases, with 17 bases between. Germline CDR1 is MNHNY and CDR2 is SVGAGI (reference sequence). The CDR3 consists of 15 residues. CDR3 nucleotides: TGTGCCAGCAGTTTCGAGCTAGCGATAGGGAATGAGCAGTTCTTC. Translation: CASSFELAIGNEQFF.

The rearrangement links TRBV9 to TRBJ2-7; possibly TRBD1 for D (6 bases). V was shortened by 0 bases and J by 5 bases, with 12 bases between the two germline ends. Germline CDR1 is SGDLS and CDR2 is YYNGEE. The CDR3 has 14 amino acids. The DNA of the CDR3 is TGTGCCAGCAGCGTAGTCTCTGCAGGGGACGAGCAGTACTTC. Its protein product is CASSVVSAGDEQYF. The full variable domain, with the rest looked up from reference TRBV9 and TRBJ2-7, is DSGVTQTPKHLITATGQRVTLRCSPRSGDLSVYWYQQSLDQGLQFLIQYYNGEERAKGNILERFSAQQFPDLHSELNLSSLELGDSALYFCASSVVSAGDEQYFGPGTRLTVT.

The chain is built from TRBV2 and TRBJ1-5; 8 nucleotides align to TRBD1. Germline trimming cut 6 bases from V and 7 bases from J; bases unmatched to any gene: 5. Per the germline V gene, CDR1 is SNHLY and CDR2 is FYNNEI. CDR3 length equals 13 residues. The CDR3 protein is CASRSGGRQPQHF. The CDR3 DNA sequence: TGTGCCAGCAGATCAGGGGGCCGGCAGCCCCAGCATTTT.

This clone turned up a few times. This sequence joins TRBV12-3 or TRBV12-4 and TRBJ1-1; the match to TRBD1 covers 7 bases. The CDR3 consists of 13 residues. Trimming removed 5 bases from V and 10 bases from J; junction bases left unmatched: 10. The CDR3 reads CASSHGQARGAFF. The DNA for the CDR3 is TGTGCCAGCAGTCACGGACAGGCCCGGGGAGCTTTCTTT.

V usage is TRBV25-1 and J usage is TRBJ1-2; TRBD1 agrees at 10 bases. Germline assignment: CDR1 MGHDK and CDR2 SYGVNS. The CDR3 loop spans 16 amino acids. Trimming removed 3 bases from V and 7 bases from J; junction bases left unmatched: 11. CDR3 nucleotides: TGTGCCAGCAGTGAGCCTGGGACAGGGGTTCACGGTGGCTACACCTTC. Its protein product is CASSEPGTGVHGGYTF.

The chain has TRBV4-2 and TRBJ2-7, with TRBD2 matching over 14 bases. The CDR3 is 19 residues long. The J segment lost 2 bases and the V segment lost 0 bases, leaving 9 bases of the junction unmatched. Per germline, CDR1 LGHNA and CDR2 YNFKEQ. The CDR3 loop is CASSQEDMTSGGGTYEQYF. CDR3 coding DNA: TGTGCCAGCAGCCAAGAGGACATGACTAGCGGGGGGGGAACCTACGAGCAGTACTTC.

This clone was counted once. The chain recombines TRBV19 with TRBJ1-5; D remains unclear. There are 13 residues in the CDR3. Trimming took 5 bases from V and 3 from J, leaving 8 bases between them. The V gene's germline CDR1 is LNHDA and CDR2 SQIVND (reference sequence). The CDR3 region is CASSRQNNQPQHF. The CDR3 nucleotides are TGTGCCAGTAGTCGCCAGAACAATCAGCCCCAGCATTTT.

CDR3 sequence: CASSPRDRGRSGNQPQHF. The DNA of the CDR3 is TGTGCCAGCAGCCCTCGGGACAGGGGGCGTTCGGGTAATCAGCCCCAGCATTTT. The chain recombines TRBV21-1 with TRBJ1-5; the table's TRBD1 call for D was not verified on the DNA. TRBV21-1 counts as a pseudogene. CDR3 length: 18 amino acids.

V gene TRBV28 combines with J gene TRBJ1-5; unclear D gene. The CDR3 has 15 residues. Germline V gene sequence: CDR1 MDHEN, CDR2 SYDVKM. V was cut by 6 bases and J by 0 bases, with 12 bases left in between. The CDR3 protein is CASRLTSYSNQPQHF. CDR3 bases: TGTGCCAGCAGGTTGACAAGCTATAGCAATCAGCCCCAGCATTTT.

V usage is TRBV23-1 and J usage is TRBJ2-1; D remains ambiguous. TRBV23-1 is annotated as an ORF whose role is uncertain. The CDR3 has 15 amino acids. Trimming stripped 6 bases from V and 0 bases from J, with 12 bases between. The CDR3 nucleotides read TGCGCCAGCAGCAAGCCGTCTAGCTCCTACAATGAGCAGTTCTTC. This sequence encodes CASSKPSSSYNEQFF.

The genes are TRBV3-1 (or the pseudogene TRBV3-2) and TRBJ1-5; 10 nucleotides match TRBD1. Looked up from germline, CDR1 is LGHDT and CDR2 is YNNKEL (reference sequence). With 0 bases clipped from V and 6 bases from J, the junction kept 11 bases outside the gene matches. This CDR3 has 18 residues. This CDR3 reads CASSQDLTGQGLSQPQHF. CDR3 sequence (DNA): TGTGCCAGCAGCCAAGATCTTACGGGACAGGGGTTAAGTCAGCCCCAGCATTTT.

In this sample, this clone turned up a few times. The chain carries TRBV10-2 and TRBJ1-2; 7 bases align to TRBD1. This CDR3 is built from 13 residues. CDR1 is WSHSY, CDR2 SAAADI, per germline. V lost 0 bases and J lost 9; bases outside the gene matches: 4. In DNA form, the CDR3 reads TGCGCCAGCAGTGAGTCCGACAGGGACCGCTACACCTTC. It is translated as CASSESDRDRYTF.

This chain links TRBV19 with TRBJ1-1, with TRBD1 matching 9 bases. This CDR3 is 15 amino acids long. Germline CDR1 reads LNHDA; CDR2 reads SQIVND (reference sequence). V dropped 2 bases and J dropped 2; count of bases not matched to a gene: 3. In DNA, the CDR3 is TGTGCCAGTAGTATACCGACAGGGGGAAACACTGAAGCTTTCTTT. It encodes CASSIPTGGNTEAFF.

This clone is classed as medium-sized. This rearrangement joins TRBV27 to TRBJ2-2; TRBD1 might be the D (6 bases). V lost 6 bases, J lost 0 bases, and 14 bases lay in between. Germline CDR1 is MNHEY and CDR2 is SMNVEV (reference sequence). The CDR3 runs 16 residues. CDR3 in DNA: TGTGCCAGCAGCAGCACAGGGACCGCGAACACCGGGGAGCTGTTTTTT. Translated: CASSSTGTANTGELFF.

This chain links TRBV9 with TRBJ1-3; TRBD1 matches at 8 bases. CDR3 length: 14 amino acids. CDR1 and CDR2 (germline): SGDLS, YYNGEE. V shed 3 bases and J 2 bases; nucleotides not matched to a gene: 1. Here the CDR3 reads CASSEDRAGNTIYF. CDR3 coding DNA: TGTGCCAGCAGCGAGGACAGGGCTGGAAACACCATATATTTT.

The CDR3, as DNA: TGTGCCAGCAGCCTACCGGGGGGCGGATGGACTGAAGCTTTCTTT. This translates into CASSLPGGGWTEAFF. The rearrangement uses TRBV7-8 and TRBJ1-1, with TRBD1 as a possible D gene (6 bases). The CDR3 covers 15 residues. Per germline, CDR1 SGHVS and CDR2 FQNEAQ. The germline V and J ends were trimmed by 5 bases and 5 bases, with 18 bases remaining between them.

Only a few counts were recorded for this clone. J is TRBJ2-7 and V is TRBV28; a possible D gene is TRBD1 (7 bases). The CDR3 contains 19 residues. V dropped 5 bases and J dropped 2 bases, with 28 bases sitting between them. Germline values: CDR1 MDHEN, CDR2 SYDVKM. CDR3: CASSPSRQGLSTRPYEQYF. CDR3 bases: TGTGCCAGCAGTCCATCTCGACAGGGTTTATCGACTAGGCCCTACGAGCAGTACTTC.

The V call is TRBV7-9, the J call TRBJ1-1; D remains ambiguous. The CDR3 runs 15 residues. The germline V and J ends were trimmed by 1 base and 0 bases, with 9 bases remaining between them. The germline V gene has CDR1 SEHNR and CDR2 FQNEAQ (reference sequence). CDR3: CASSLGDGMNTEAFF. CDR3 sequence (DNA): TGTGCCAGCAGCTTAGGAGACGGGATGAACACTGAAGCTTTCTTT.

The J gene is TRBJ2-3, the V gene TRBV18; TRBD2 aligns across 12 bases. This CDR3 has 15 amino acids. Germline trimming cut 6 bases from V and 3 bases from J; bases unmatched to any gene: 4. Germline CDR1 reads KGHSH; CDR2 reads LQKENI. In nucleotides, the CDR3 is TGTGCCAGCTCGTCTGGGACTAGCGGGACAGATACGCAGTATTTT. Translation gives CASSSGTSGTDTQYF. Filled out from reference TRBV18 and TRBJ2-3, the complete variable domain reads NAGVMQNPRHLVRRRGQEARLRCSPMKGHSHVYWYRQLPEEGLKFMVYLQKENIIDESGMPKERFSAEFPKEGPSILRIQQVVRGDSAAYFCASSSGTSGTDTQYFGPGTRLTVL.